The following is a T cell receptor beta chain sequence with its context. Its antigen is not identified. This CDR3 contains 14 residues. CDR1 and CDR2 (germline): LGHDT, YNNKEL (reference sequence). V shed 4 bases and J shed 1 base, with 10 bases lying between them. TCR alpha and TCR beta cDNA libraries carrying sample barcodes and UMIs came from 5'RACE with constant-segment primers. One entry per CDR3 protein results from TCRdb running MiXCR on the 5' RACE reads. The top ten clones hold approximately 12% of a sample with 550,000 to 700,000 distinct CDR3 sequences, 15% to 20% of them seen once. This specimen belongs to a study of T-cell memory formation after mild COVID-19. The overall study: Largely donor-specific TCR clusters were found. Study-wide results and caveats: Clones contracting over day 15 to 85 were CD4/CD8 balanced, with later expanders leaning CD4+. That cross-reactive memory joined was suggested by some responding clones appearing in pre-infection memory.

This sequence originates from an adult woman who had mild COVID-19 (a few samples of this study predate the infection). Cell type and time point are not known. Sequenced sample: PBMCs or a T cell subset sorted from them (not recorded which). This chain connects TRBV3-1 to TRBJ1-1, with unresolved D. The CDR3 reads CASSPGRRNTEAFF. CDR3 nucleotide sequence: TGTGCCAGCAGCCCCGGCAGGAGGAACACTGAAGCTTTCTTT.